The source of this T cell receptor beta chain is a study of vaccination and CD4 T cells after COVID-19 (dated by TCRdb to 2022 to 2024). Broadly, across the study: SARS-CoV-2 positivity had been established in the convalescent patients by nasal swab PCR, and mild disease was recorded in under ten of these patients and severe disease in one. The convalescent cohort included six males and four females, with two Hispanic individuals, seven Caucasians, two Asians and one multiracial person. Two doses of either the Pfizer-BioNTech BNT162b2 vaccine (n=8) or the Moderna mRNA-1273 vaccine (n=2) were administered to participants. Post-COVID blood samples from convalescent patients were collected a median of 101 days after diagnosis, with a range of roughly 35 to 180 days. The time from the second vaccine dose to post-vaccine blood sampling had a median of roughly 79 days and ranged from about 14 to 250 days. For stimulating the cultures, overlapping spike peptide pools were used, derived from SARS-CoV-2 as well as from the common cold coronaviruses HCoV-NL63, HCoV-OC43 and HCoV-229E. As controls, cultures received a CEFX viral epitope pool (the positive control), an HIV-1 Nef peptide pool (the negative control), or no peptide at all. In around nine COVID-19 convalescent patients and a few infection-naive healthy vaccine recipients, the spike-specific CD4+ TCR repertoire before mRNA vaccination was compared with the repertoire after mRNA vaccination.

The intended sense of this specimen's treatment or condition label: approximately nine-day PBMC culture with coronavirus spike peptide pools or control peptides (ViraFEST assay). To expand antigen-specific T cells with peptide pools and then pick out the expanded clonotypes through TCR sequencing, the study relied on the ViraFEST assay. The convalescent patients' positive SARS-CoV-2 PCR tests were from March to December 2020, which was before the Alpha, Beta and Delta variants emerged in the United States. Around 2 million PBMCs per well were cultured in IMDM with roughly 5% human AB serum and 7.5 to 10 IU/ml IL-2, plus 10 ug/ml peptide pools. On days 3 and 7, half of the culture medium was replaced with fresh IL-2-containing medium. After 9 to 10 days of culture, CD4+ T cells were isolated by negative selection using the EasySep CD4+ T cell isolation kit. PBMCs were separated from whole blood using Ficoll-Paque Plus gradient centrifugation and then either used fresh or cryopreserved at -140C. Each culture condition was generally run in triplicate wells.

The method behind the library was PCR. DNA from cultured CD4+ T cells underwent TCR sequencing with the Oncomine TCR Beta short-read assay at the Johns Hopkins FTIC core. The QIAamp micro DNA kit was used to extract genomic DNA from the cultured CD4+ T cells. Oncomine TCR Beta libraries from cultured CD4+ T cells were pooled using unique dual indexes and sequenced on an Illumina iSeq 100. As for the original processing: Non-productive sequences were removed, and CDR3s not starting with C, not ending with F or W, or shorter than 7 amino acids were discarded. The MANAFEST web application identified antigen-specific clonotypes by comparing peptide-stimulated wells against reference wells and other culture wells. For a clone to be called positive, the clone needed an FDR below 0.05, an odds ratio above 5, and a productive frequency above 0.1% in at least two of three replicate wells. A clonotype was classed as cross-reactive if the clonotype showed significant expansion both in SARS-CoV-2 spike wells and in at least one common cold coronavirus spike condition. Similarity between CDR3 sequences was evaluated in R version 3.6.1 using Levenshtein distances (stringdist) and unrooted phylogenetic trees (ape). TCRdb took the public reads, trimmed them with fastp at Q25, ran MiXCR for clone calling and kept in-frame beta chains. Merged by CDR3 protein, the rows form single entries marked with the most common genes and DNA. V and J calls and clone size were set by TCRdb, not the authors. Across this sample there are approximately 10,000 distinct CDR3 sequences, with 70% seen only once. The ten largest clones represent about an eighth of the sample.

V and J lose 2 bases and 8 bases, and a span of 9 bases separates them. The germline V gene gives CDR1 as MNHEY and CDR2 as SVGAGI. From the cysteine up to the phenylalanine, the CDR3 has a length of 12 residues. The only DNA kept is the CDR3, 36 bases in frame from the first base. This clonotype has more than one count but fewer than ten. This clone's antigen is unknown. No base quality values were provided; no much bigger clone lies one nucleotide off. Results the study describes overall, beyond this receptor: The median count of SARS-CoV-2-reactive clonotypes went up from approximately 20 after infection to approximately 40 after vaccination, although the change was not significant. Among the post-vaccine SARS-CoV-2-reactive clones in convalescent patients, a median around 85% showed up only after vaccination, which suggests vaccine-specific priming. Nearly all vaccine-specific clones in convalescent patients (304 of 307) were mono-reactive for SARS-CoV-2 spike rather than cross-reactive with common cold coronaviruses. Relatively few convalescent patients were included in the study, and early timepoints after natural infection were not analyzed.

The sample was CD4+ T cells from blood, cultured in vitro. This receptor was identified in a human donor who had recovered from COVID-19. The chain uses TRBV6-5 and TRBJ1-2; a weak D assignment points to TRBD1 (5 bases agree). At the DNA level, the sequence is TGTGCCAGCAGTTACAGGGGTTGGGGCTACACCTTC. The translation is CASSYRGWGYTF.